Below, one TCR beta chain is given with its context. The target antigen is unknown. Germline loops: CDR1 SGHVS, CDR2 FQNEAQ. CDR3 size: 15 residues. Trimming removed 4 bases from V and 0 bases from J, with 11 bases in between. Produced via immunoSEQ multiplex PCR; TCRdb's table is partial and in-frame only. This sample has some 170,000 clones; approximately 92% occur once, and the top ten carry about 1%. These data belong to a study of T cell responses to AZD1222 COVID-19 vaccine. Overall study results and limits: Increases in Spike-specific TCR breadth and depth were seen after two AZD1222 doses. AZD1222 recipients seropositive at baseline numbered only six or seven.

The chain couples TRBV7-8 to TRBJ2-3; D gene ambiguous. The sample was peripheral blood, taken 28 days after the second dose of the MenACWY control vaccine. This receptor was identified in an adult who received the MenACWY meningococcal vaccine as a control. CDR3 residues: CASSSERLSTDTQYF. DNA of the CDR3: TGTGCCAGCAGCTCCGAACGGCTTAGCACAGATACGCAGTATTTT.